These 23 T cell receptor beta chains came from one sample sequenced in a study of shared clonotypes between healthy human individuals. Measured with immunoSEQ multiplex PCR; TCRdb has only the in-frame clones, and not every one. The sample has about 1.1 million clones; about 72% are singletons. Input material: memory CD4+ T cells from PBMCs. The sample's subset: CD45RA-negative fraction. These receptors originate from a man aged 18 to 30 in good health. Some clones in this sample may be carry-over from other donors' samples.

Ten or more counts support this clone. The sample contains more than one DNA sequence encoding this CDR3. The gene calls are TRBV5-1 and TRBJ2-1, with 9 positions matching TRBD2. The CDR3 spans 15 residues. V dropped 0 bases and J dropped 5; count of bases not matched to a gene: 3. From germline, CDR1 is SGHRS and CDR2 YFSETQ. In DNA, the CDR3 is TGCGCCAGCAGCTTGGTGCTAGCGGGGAACAATGAGCAGTTCTTC. Encoded protein: CASSLVLAGNNEQFF.

This chain links TRBV7-2 with TRBJ2-2; TRBD2 matches 9 bases. V lost 1 base to trimming and J lost 6 bases; unmatched junction nucleotides: 9. The germline gives CDR1 SGHTA, CDR2 FQGNSA. The CDR3 runs to 17 residues. Here the CDR3 reads CASSLVALAGVSGELFF. The CDR3 nucleotides are TGTGCCAGCAGCTTAGTAGCTTTAGCGGGAGTATCCGGGGAGCTGTTTTTT.

A few counts support this clone. The CDR3 DNA follows: TGCGCCAGCAGCTTGTATTCCGGTCGCACAGATACGCAGTATTTT. Amino acids: CASSLYSGRTDTQYF. The chain carries TRBV5-1 and TRBJ2-3; D call uncertain. The germline gives CDR1 SGHRS, CDR2 YFSETQ. Trimming took off 1 base at V and 1 base at J, with 10 bases between the two ends. The CDR3 loop spans 15 amino acids.

The chain uses TRBV4-2 and TRBJ2-2; tentative D call: TRBD1 (6 bases). V lost 0 bases to trimming and J lost 5 bases, with 13 bases between them. Germline V gene data show CDR1 as LGHNA and CDR2 as YNFKEQ. The CDR3 length is 16 residues. CDR3 DNA: TGTGCCAGCAGCCAAGATCAGGGGTCTAAGACCGGGGAGCTGTTTTTT. It specifies CASSQDQGSKTGELFF.

This clone was observed a few times. The V call is TRBV19, the J call TRBJ2-3; D tentatively reads TRBD1 or TRBD2 (5 bases each). The CDR3 has 15 amino acids. Germline V gene data show CDR1 as LNHDA and CDR2 as SQIVND (reference sequence). Between the trimmed V and J ends, which lost 7 bases and 6 bases, there was a span of 20 bases. The CDR3 DNA sequence: TGTGCCAGTAAGAGGGGACGGATTAGTTCGGATACGCAGTATTTT. Its translation: CASKRGRISSDTQYF.

The J gene is TRBJ1-3, the V gene TRBV6-5, with D unclear. Deletions cut 3 bases from V and 2 bases from J, with 8 bases between. Per the germline V gene, CDR1 is MNHEY and CDR2 is SVGAGI. This CDR3 comprises 14 residues. The CDR3 loop is CASSYTVTGNTIYF. The CDR3 bases are TGTGCCAGCAGTTATACAGTAACTGGAAACACCATATATTTT.

The chain employs TRBV7-3 and TRBJ2-2; TRBD1 matches at 9 bases. Germline values: CDR1 SGHTA, CDR2 FQGTGA. The trim removed 5 bases at V and 3 bases at J, leaving 4 bases unmatched. This CDR3 is built from 15 residues. The CDR3 nucleotides are TGTGCCAGCAGCGCGGACAGGGGACACACCGGGGAGCTGTTTTTT. Translation: CASSADRGHTGELFF.

The chain combines TRBV6-1 with TRBJ1-5; D might be TRBD1 (5 bases). This CDR3 has 15 residues. CDR1 and CDR2 from the germline V gene are MNHNS and SASEGT. The V end lost 4 bases, the J end lost 0 bases, and 10 bases lay between the germline ends. The CDR3 loop is CASSGGRTSNQPQHF. In nucleotides, the CDR3 is TGTGCCAGCAGTGGGGGACGGACTAGCAATCAGCCCCAGCATTTT.

The rearrangement links TRBV4-2 to TRBJ2-4, with D possibly TRBD1 on 5 matching bases. The germline CDR1 and CDR2 sequences are LGHNA and YNFKEQ. Between the trimmed V and J ends, which lost 1 base and 0 bases, there was a span of 22 bases. This CDR3 has 20 residues. The CDR3 protein is CASSQVLRGASSIAKNIQYF. The CDR3 nucleotides are TGTGCCAGCAGCCAAGTCCTTAGGGGTGCCAGTAGTATAGCCAAAAACATTCAGTACTTC.

The V call is TRBV2, the J call TRBJ2-7; TRBD1 matches at 8 bases. The germline V gene has CDR1 SNHLY and CDR2 FYNNEI. The CDR3 is 12 amino acids. The V segment lost 6 bases and the J segment 5 bases; nucleotides outside the gene matches: 3. The CDR3 DNA reads TGTGCCAGCAGCGGACAGGGCGACGAGCAGTACTTC. It is translated as CASSGQGDEQYF.

The chain carries TRBV7-9 and TRBJ2-5; perhaps TRBD1 as D (6 bases). CDR3 length equals 15 residues. Germline V gives CDR1 SEHNR, CDR2 FQNEAQ (reference sequence). Trimming pared 2 bases from V and 2 bases from J, leaving 12 bases between. This chain's CDR3 is CASSLWFTGQETQYF. The DNA for the CDR3 is TGTGCCAGCAGCTTATGGTTTACAGGGCAAGAGACCCAGTACTTC. Variable domain in full (rest from reference TRBV7-9 and TRBJ2-5): DTGVSQNPRHKITKRGQNVTFRCDPISEHNRLYWYRQTLGQGPEFLTYFQNEAQLEKSRLLSDRFSAERPKGSFSTLEIQRTEQGDSAMYLCASSLWFTGQETQYFGPGTRLLVL.

For this clone: Germline and junction disagree at one end, which may indicate a read error. The chain employs TRBV19 and TRBJ1-5; D may be TRBD1 (5 bases). The CDR3 totals 14 residues. CDR1 and CDR2 from the germline V gene are LNHDA and SQIVND (reference sequence). The CDR3 region has the DNA TGTGCCAGTAATATACAGGCGGGCAATCAGCCCCAGCATTTT. It encodes CASNIQAGNQPQHF.

The chain joins TRBV29-1 to TRBJ1-2, with D possibly TRBD1 on 6 matching bases. The V end was cut by 2 bases, the J end by 5 bases, with 9 bases between. CDR1 and CDR2 from the germline V gene are SQVTM and ANQGSEA. The CDR3 runs 12 residues. The CDR3 loop reads CSVERTAYGYTF. The CDR3 nucleotides are TGCAGCGTTGAACGGACAGCTTATGGCTACACCTTC.

The chain recombines TRBV7-9 with TRBJ1-4; D unresolved. V lost 3 bases and J lost 4, with 15 bases in between. Germline V gene sequence: CDR1 SEHNR, CDR2 FQNEAQ (reference sequence). CDR3 size: 16 residues. This CDR3 reads CASSFRVGSDNEKLFF. CDR3 nucleotide sequence: TGTGCCAGCAGCTTTAGGGTGGGGTCTGATAATGAAAAACTGTTTTTT.

The chain links TRBV7-3 to TRBJ2-2; a possible D gene is TRBD2 (5 bases). The V and J ends lost 7 bases and 3 bases respectively, with 27 bases between them. This CDR3 is 19 amino acids long. Germline V gives CDR1 SGHTA, CDR2 FQGTGA. In nucleotides, the CDR3 is TGTGCCAGCACCCGAAATGGGTGGATTCCGGGATCACACACCGGGGAGCTGTTTTTT. It specifies CASTRNGWIPGSHTGELFF.

V is TRBV4-3 and J is TRBJ2-3; 10 bases are shared with TRBD2. The CDR3 contains 17 residues. The germline V gene encodes CDR1 LGHNA and CDR2 YSLEER. V was pared by 1 base and J by 2 bases, with 6 bases of the junction left unmatched. This CDR3 reads CASSQGPTSGPTDTQYF. As DNA, the CDR3 is TGCGCCAGCAGCCAAGGCCCGACTAGCGGGCCCACAGATACGCAGTATTTT.

V gene TRBV5-1 combines with J gene TRBJ2-3; D not resolved. V lost 4 bases to trimming and J lost 4 bases, with 16 bases between them. This CDR3 comprises 15 residues. CDR1 SGHRS and CDR2 YFSETQ come from the germline V gene. CDR3 bases: TGCGCCAGCAGCGCCCGGGCCCTCCAAGCAGATACGCAGTATTTT. It codes for CASSARALQADTQYF.

This clone has only a few counts. This same CDR3 is encoded by further DNA sequences in the sample. V gene TRBV1 combines with J gene TRBJ2-3; the tabulated D call, TRBD2, remains unverified against the DNA. TRBV1 counts as a pseudogene. The CDR3 covers 15 residues. Here the CDR3 reads CTSSQDRGRPDTQYF. The CDR3 DNA reads as TGCACCAGCAGCCAAGATCGGGGAAGACCCGATACGCAGTATTTT.

The rearrangement links TRBV28 to TRBJ2-5; 12 bases map to TRBD1. Matching the DNA end better, TRBJ2-7 makes the J call doubtful. CDR1 is MDHEN and CDR2 is SYDVKM in the germline V gene. CDR3 length: 16 amino acids. The CDR3 loop is CASSLGGTGGLHEQYF. CDR3 DNA sequence: TGTGCCAGCAGTTTAGGCGGGACAGGGGGCTTACACGAGCAGTACTTC.

The J gene is TRBJ1-3, the V gene TRBV6-5, with 8 nucleotides matching TRBD1. The CDR3 consists of 14 residues. Germline V gene sequence: CDR1 MNHEY, CDR2 SVGAGI. After removal of 4 bases from V and 4 bases from J, the junction contained 3 bases not matched to a gene. The CDR3 coding sequence is TGTGCCAGCAGTTGCCGGACAGGGGGAAACACCATATATTTT. This translates into CASSCRTGGNTIYF.

The J gene is TRBJ1-2, the V gene TRBV27; D remains ambiguous. Germline CDR1 reads MNHEY; CDR2 reads SMNVEV (reference sequence). Trimming removed 6 bases at V and 5 bases at J, with 19 bases between. This CDR3 comprises 15 residues. The DNA of the CDR3 is TGTGCCAGCAGACAACCCGGCGGGCAGGTGTATGGCTACACCTTC. It yields the protein CASRQPGGQVYGYTF.

The CDR3: CASSPIELASTDTQYF. The CDR3 DNA is TGTGCCAGCTCACCAATCGAACTAGCGAGCACAGATACGCAGTATTTT. The chain has TRBV18 and TRBJ2-3, with 7 bases identical to TRBD2. The junction had 5 bases not matched to a gene; V was cut back by 2 bases and J by 0 bases. The V gene's germline CDR1 is KGHSH and CDR2 LQKENI. There are 16 residues in the CDR3.

V and J are TRBV28 and TRBJ1-4, with 7 nucleotides matching TRBD1. The CDR3 consists of 16 residues. Germline V lookup: CDR1 MDHEN, CDR2 SYDVKM. Unmatched junction bases numbered 11, after V lost 2 bases and J lost 8 bases. The DNA of the CDR3 is TGTGCCAGCAGTTTAGCTGAGGGGGCCATGGGGGAAAAACTGTTTTTT. Amino acid sequence: CASSLAEGAMGEKLFF.